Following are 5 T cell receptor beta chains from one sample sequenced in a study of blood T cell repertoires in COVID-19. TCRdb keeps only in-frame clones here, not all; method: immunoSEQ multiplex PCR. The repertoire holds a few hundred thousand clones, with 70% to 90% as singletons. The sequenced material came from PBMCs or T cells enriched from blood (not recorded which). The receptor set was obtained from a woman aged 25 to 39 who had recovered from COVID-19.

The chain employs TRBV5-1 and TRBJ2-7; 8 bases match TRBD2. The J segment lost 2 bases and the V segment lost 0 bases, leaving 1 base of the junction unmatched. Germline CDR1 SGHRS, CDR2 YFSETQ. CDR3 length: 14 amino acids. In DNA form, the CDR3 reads TGCGCCAGCAGCTTGGGCGGGGGGACCTACGAGCAGTACTTC. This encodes CASSLGGGTYEQYF.

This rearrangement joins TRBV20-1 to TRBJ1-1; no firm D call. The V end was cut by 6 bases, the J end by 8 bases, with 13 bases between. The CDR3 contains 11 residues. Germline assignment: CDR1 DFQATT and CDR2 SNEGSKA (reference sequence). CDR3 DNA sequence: TGCAGTGCCCGTGGGCCCCAAGAAGCTTTCTTT. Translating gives CSARGPQEAFF.

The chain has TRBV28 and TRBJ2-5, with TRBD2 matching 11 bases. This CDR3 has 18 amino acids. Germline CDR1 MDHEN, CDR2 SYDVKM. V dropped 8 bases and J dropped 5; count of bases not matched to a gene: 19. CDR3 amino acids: CASSGLASGGIPGETQYF. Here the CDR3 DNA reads TGTGCCAGCTCAGGTCTTGCTAGCGGGGGGATCCCAGGGGAGACCCAGTACTTC.

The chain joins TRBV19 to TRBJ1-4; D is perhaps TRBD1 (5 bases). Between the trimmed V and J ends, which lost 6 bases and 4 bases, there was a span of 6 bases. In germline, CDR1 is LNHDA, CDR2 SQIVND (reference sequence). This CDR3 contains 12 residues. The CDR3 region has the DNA TGTGCCAGTAGCACAGGTAATGAAAAACTGTTTTTT. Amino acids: CASSTGNEKLFF.

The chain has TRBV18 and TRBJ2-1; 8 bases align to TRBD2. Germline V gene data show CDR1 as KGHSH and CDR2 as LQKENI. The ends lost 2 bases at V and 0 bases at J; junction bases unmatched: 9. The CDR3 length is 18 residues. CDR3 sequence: CASSPSLTSGPSYNEQFF. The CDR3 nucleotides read TGTGCCAGCTCACCAAGCTTAACTAGCGGCCCCTCCTACAATGAGCAGTTCTTC.